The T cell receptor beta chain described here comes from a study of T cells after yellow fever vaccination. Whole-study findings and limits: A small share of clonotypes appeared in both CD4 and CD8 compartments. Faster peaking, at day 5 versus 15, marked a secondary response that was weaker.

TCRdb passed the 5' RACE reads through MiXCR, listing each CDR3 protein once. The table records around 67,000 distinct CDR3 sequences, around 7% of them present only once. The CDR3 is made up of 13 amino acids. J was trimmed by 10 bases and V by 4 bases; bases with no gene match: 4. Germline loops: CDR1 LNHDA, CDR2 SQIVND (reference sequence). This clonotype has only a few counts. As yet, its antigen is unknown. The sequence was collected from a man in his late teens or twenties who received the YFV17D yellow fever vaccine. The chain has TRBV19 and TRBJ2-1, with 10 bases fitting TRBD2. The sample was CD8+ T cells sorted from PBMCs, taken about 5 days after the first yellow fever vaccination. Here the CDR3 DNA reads TGTGCCAGTAGTAGGAGCGGGGGGGGAGAGCAGTTCTTC. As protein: CASSRSGGGEQFF.